A selection of T cell receptor beta chains follows, all from one sample in a study of blood T cell repertoires in COVID-19. Produced via immunoSEQ multiplex PCR; TCRdb's table is partial and in-frame only. This repertoire shows approximately 190,000 clones, approximately 90% found once; its top ten account for about 26%. Sample: PBMCs or T cells enriched from blood (not recorded which). Receptor source: a middle-aged woman in a cohort exposed to, infected with or recovered from COVID-19 (not recorded which). Both conserved end residues are part of each CDR3. Each record gives: clone size, CDR3 length, J gene, V gene, D gene, CDR3 DNA, CDR3 protein. A D gene is named only where the DNA matches it firmly. Not every row has a clone size; where given, it reads once, few, many or a size class.

clone size: -; CDR3 length: 13; J gene: TRBJ1-1; V gene: TRBV11-3; D gene: -; CDR3 DNA: TGTGCCAGCAGCTTAGCGACAGGCACTGAAGCTTTCTTT; CDR3 protein: CASSLATGTEAFF
clone size: once; CDR3 length: 13; J gene: TRBJ2-1; V gene: TRBV4-2; D gene: -; CDR3 DNA: TGTGCCAGCAGCCAGGGTGCGGCCAATGAGCAGTTCTTC; CDR3 protein: CASSQGAANEQFF
clone size: -; CDR3 length: 15; J gene: TRBJ2-4; V gene: TRBV9; D gene: TRBD2; CDR3 DNA: TGTGCCAGCAGCCCTCGCGGCGGGGGGATGGACATTCAGTACTTC; CDR3 protein: CASSPRGGGMDIQYF
clone size: -; CDR3 length: 14; J gene: TRBJ2-7; V gene: TRBV28; D gene: -; CDR3 DNA: TGTGCCAGCAGTTTAGCCGGGACACCCTACGAGCAGTACTTC; CDR3 protein: CASSLAGTPYEQYF
clone size: -; CDR3 length: 15; J gene: TRBJ1-6; V gene: TRBV11-3; D gene: -; CDR3 DNA: TGTGCCAGCAGCTTAGAGGGGCACGGTAATTCACCCCTCCACTTT; CDR3 protein: CASSLEGHGNSPLHF
clone size: -; CDR3 length: 13; J gene: TRBJ1-2; V gene: TRBV12-3/TRBV12-4; D gene: -; CDR3 DNA: TGTGCCAGCAGTGGACAGTCACAAGGAGGCTACACCTTC; CDR3 protein: CASSGQSQGGYTF
clone size: -; CDR3 length: 13; J gene: TRBJ2-7; V gene: TRBV29-1; D gene: -; CDR3 DNA: TGCAGCGTTGCCCCTCGAGGGCTCTACGAGCAGTACTTC; CDR3 protein: CSVAPRGLYEQYF
clone size: -; CDR3 length: 15; J gene: TRBJ2-2; V gene: TRBV28; D gene: -; CDR3 DNA: TGTGCCAGCAGTGCACGAAGAGGGCGCACCGGGGAGCTGTTTTTT; CDR3 protein: CASSARRGRTGELFF
clone size: once; CDR3 length: 12; J gene: TRBJ1-2; V gene: TRBV19; D gene: TRBD1; CDR3 DNA: TGTGCCAGCAACGGACAGGACTATGGCTACACCTTC; CDR3 protein: CASNGQDYGYTF
clone size: -; CDR3 length: 15; J gene: TRBJ1-4; V gene: TRBV10-3; D gene: TRBD1; CDR3 DNA: TGTGCCATCAAAATAAGGACAGGAGCTAATGAAAAACTGTTTTTT; CDR3 protein: CAIKIRTGANEKLFF
clone size: -; CDR3 length: 15; J gene: TRBJ2-7; V gene: TRBV5-4; D gene: -; CDR3 DNA: TGTGCCAGCAGCCCCAGCCGGGGAAGGTCCTACGAGCAGTACTTC; CDR3 protein: CASSPSRGRSYEQYF
clone size: -; CDR3 length: 15; J gene: TRBJ1-3; V gene: TRBV6-1; D gene: -; CDR3 DNA: TGTGCCAGCAGTGATGCCGGCAGGTCTGGAAACACCATATATTTT; CDR3 protein: CASSDAGRSGNTIYF
clone size: -; CDR3 length: 11; J gene: TRBJ2-5; V gene: TRBV29-1; D gene: TRBD1; CDR3 DNA: TGCAGCGAGGGACAGCAAGAGACCCAGTACTTC; CDR3 protein: CSEGQQETQYF